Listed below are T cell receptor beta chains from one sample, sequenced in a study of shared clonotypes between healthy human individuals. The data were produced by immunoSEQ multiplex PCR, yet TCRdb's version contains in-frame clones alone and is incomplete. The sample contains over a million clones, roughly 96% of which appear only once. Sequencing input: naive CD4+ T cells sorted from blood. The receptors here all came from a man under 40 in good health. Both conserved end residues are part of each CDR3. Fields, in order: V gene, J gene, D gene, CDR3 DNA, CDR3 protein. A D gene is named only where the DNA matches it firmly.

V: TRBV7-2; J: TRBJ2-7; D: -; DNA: TGTGCCAGCAGCTTAACTAGGGCAGGTTCAGACGAGCAGTACTTC; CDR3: CASSLTRAGSDEQYF
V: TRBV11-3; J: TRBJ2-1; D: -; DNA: TGTGCCAGCAGCGGGAGGGGGGGAGCTATTTACAATGAGCAGTTCTTC; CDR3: CASSGRGGAIYNEQFF
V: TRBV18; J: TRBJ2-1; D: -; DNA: TGTGCCAGCTCACCAATGCCAGCGGGTCTTTCCTACAATGAGCAGTTCTTC; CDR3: CASSPMPAGLSYNEQFF
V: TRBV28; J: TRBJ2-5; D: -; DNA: TGTGCCAGCAGTTTATTCGCGAGGGACCAGTACTTC; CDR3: CASSLFARDQYF
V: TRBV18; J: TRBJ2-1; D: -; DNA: TGTGCCAGCTCACCACCGGCCTATTACAATGAGCAGTTCTTC; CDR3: CASSPPAYYNEQFF
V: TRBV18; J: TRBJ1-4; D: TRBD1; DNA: TGTGCCAGCTCACCGCCCGGGACAGGGGCCCGCGGGGAAAAACTGTTTTTT; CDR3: CASSPPGTGARGEKLFF
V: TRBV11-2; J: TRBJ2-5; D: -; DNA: TGTGCCAGCAGCCCCCTGCGACGGTCGTCGTGGACCCAGTACTTC; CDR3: CASSPLRRSSWTQYF
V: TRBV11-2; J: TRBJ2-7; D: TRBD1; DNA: TGTGCCAGCAGCTTAGAGACAGGGAATGCCTACGAGCAGTACTTC; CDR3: CASSLETGNAYEQYF
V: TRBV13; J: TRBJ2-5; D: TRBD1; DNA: TGTGCCAGCAGCGACAGGGCCCAAGAGACCCAGTACTTC; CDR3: CASSDRAQETQYF
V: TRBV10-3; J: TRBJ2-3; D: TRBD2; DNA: TGTGCCATCAGTGAGTCGATCCAGCGGGGATACACAGATACGCAGTATTTT; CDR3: CAISESIQRGYTDTQYF
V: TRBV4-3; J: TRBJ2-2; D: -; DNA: TGCGCCAGCAGCCAGAAAGTAGGGCTTATGGGGGGCGGGATCACCGGGGAGCTGTTTTTT; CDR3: CASSQKVGLMGGGITGELFF
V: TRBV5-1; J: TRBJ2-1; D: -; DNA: TGCGCCAGCAGCCTCCGACAGGTGAGCTCCTACAATGAGCAGTTCTTC; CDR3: CASSLRQVSSYNEQFF
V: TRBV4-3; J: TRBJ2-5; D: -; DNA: TGCGCCAGCAGCCAAGAAGGACGTGGGGGAGAGACCCAGTACTTC; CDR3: CASSQEGRGGETQYF
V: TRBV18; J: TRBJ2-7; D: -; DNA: TGTGCCAGCTCACCTGGGGACGAGCAGTACTTC; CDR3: CASSPGDEQYF
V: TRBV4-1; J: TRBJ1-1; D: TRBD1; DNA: TGCGCCAGCAGCCACAGACAGGGGGCTAACACTGAAGCTTTCTTT; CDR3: CASSHRQGANTEAFF
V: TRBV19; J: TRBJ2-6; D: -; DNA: TGTGCCAGTAGTATATCCGGGGCTGGGGCCAACGTCCTGACTTTC; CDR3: CASSISGAGANVLTF
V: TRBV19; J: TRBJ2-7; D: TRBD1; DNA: TGTGCCAGTAGTGCCAACCTCAGGGGGCGTTCACCCACCTTCCACGAGCAGTACTTC; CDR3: CASSANLRGRSPTFHEQYF
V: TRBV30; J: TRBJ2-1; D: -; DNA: TGTGCCTGGAGGCGGAAATGGGACAATGAGCAGTTCTTC; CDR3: CAWRRKWDNEQFF
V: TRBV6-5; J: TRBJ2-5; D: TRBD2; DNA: TGTGCCAGCAGGACCGGGAGGTTTCAAGAGACCCAGTACTTC; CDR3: CASRTGRFQETQYF
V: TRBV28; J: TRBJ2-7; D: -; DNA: TGTGCCAGCAGTTCCCAGCGTCCCGAGCAGTACTTC; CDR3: CASSSQRPEQYF
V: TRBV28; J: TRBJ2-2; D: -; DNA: TGTGCCAGCAGTTGGAACCGGGCCCAATCGAACACCGGGGAGCTGTTTTTT; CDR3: CASSWNRAQSNTGELFF
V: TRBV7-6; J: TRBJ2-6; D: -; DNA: TGTGCCAGCAGCTTGAAGGGCTCTGGGGCCAACGTCCTGACTTTC; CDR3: CASSLKGSGANVLTF